These T cell receptor beta chains were read from a single sample in a study of cytotoxic CD8 clonotypes in ibrutinib-treated CLL. Method: immunoSEQ multiplex PCR; TCRdb's copy keeps in-frame clones and lacks some. Of 130,000 to 150,000 clones in the sample, 85% to 95% were seen once. The material sequenced was PBMCs, taken after 12 months of ibrutinib treatment. The receptors derive from a human donor with chronic lymphocytic leukemia. CDR3s include the opening cysteine and the closing phenylalanine or tryptophan. The D gene is left open where the match is weak. Clone size is given for some rows only: seen once, a few or many times, or a class if the clone is expanded.

V: TRBV7-9
J: TRBJ2-7
size: -
D: TRBD2
CDR3: CASSQGLAGEEEYF
DNA: TGTGCCAGCAGCCAAGGACTAGCGGGAGAAGAGGAGTACTTC

V: TRBV10-3
J: TRBJ1-5
size: -
D: -
CDR3: CATRREFGNQPQHF
DNA: TGTGCCACGCGCAGGGAATTTGGCAATCAGCCCCAGCATTTT

V: TRBV7-7
J: TRBJ2-5
size: -
D: -
CDR3: CASSPLGQKETQYF
DNA: TGTGCTAGCAGCCCTCTCGGACAGAAAGAGACCCAGTACTTC

V: TRBV5-1
J: TRBJ2-1
size: -
D: -
CDR3: CASSPTDGDNEQFF
DNA: TGCGCCAGCAGCCCGACGGACGGAGACAATGAGCAGTTCTTC

V: TRBV28
J: TRBJ2-7
size: -
D: TRBD1
CDR3: CASSPLSGTGGAWYEQYF
DNA: TGTGCCAGCAGTCCCCTCTCGGGGACAGGGGGCGCTTGGTACGAGCAGTACTTC

V: TRBV28
J: TRBJ1-3
size: once
D: -
CDR3: CASSGQPGLATIYF
DNA: TGTGCCAGCTCGGGGCAGCCTGGACTAGCTACCATATATTTT

V: TRBV4-3
J: TRBJ2-3
size: -
D: -
CDR3: CASSQDSDGTQYF
DNA: TGCGCCAGCAGCCAAGATTCCGACGGTACGCAGTATTTT

V: TRBV15
J: TRBJ2-3
size: -
D: -
CDR3: CATSLQDNTQYF
DNA: TGTGCCACCAGCCTCCAGGACAATACGCAGTATTTT

V: TRBV9
J: TRBJ2-7
size: -
D: -
CDR3: CASSPGSSYEQYF
DNA: TGTGCCAGCAGCCCTGGAAGCTCCTACGAGCAGTACTTC

V: TRBV4-1
J: TRBJ2-5
size: once
D: TRBD2
CDR3: CASSQNLAVQETQYF
DNA: TGCGCCAGCAGCCAAAACCTAGCGGTCCAAGAGACCCAGTACTTC

V: TRBV28
J: TRBJ1-5
size: -
D: -
CDR3: CASTPSGEPQHF
DNA: TGTGCCAGCACACCTTCAGGGGAGCCCCAGCATTTT

V: TRBV7-9
J: TRBJ2-7
size: -
D: TRBD1
CDR3: CASSRTGGRLYEQYF
DNA: TGTGCCAGCAGCCGGACAGGGGGAAGGCTCTACGAGCAGTACTTC

V: TRBV7-9
J: TRBJ2-5
size: -
D: TRBD2
CDR3: CASSPKTAGFQETQYF
DNA: TGTGCCAGCAGCCCGAAGACAGCGGGATTCCAAGAGACCCAGTACTTC

V: TRBV19
J: TRBJ2-5
size: -
D: -
CDR3: CASSIGSGQETQYF
DNA: TGTGCCAGTAGTATTGGCTCGGGACAAGAGACCCAGTACTTC

V: TRBV7-2
J: TRBJ2-7
size: -
D: TRBD2
CDR3: CASSYWSGSRNYEQYF
DNA: TGTGCCAGCAGCTACTGGAGCGGGAGTCGAAACTACGAGCAGTACTTC

V: TRBV27
J: TRBJ2-1
size: -
D: TRBD2
CDR3: CASSWELAGYEQFF
DNA: TGTGCCAGCAGTTGGGAACTAGCGGGCTATGAGCAGTTCTTC

V: TRBV6-6
J: TRBJ1-5
size: -
D: -
CDR3: CASRRYWVGNQPQHF
DNA: TGTGCCAGCAGGCGGTACTGGGTTGGCAATCAGCCCCAGCATTTT

V: TRBV10-2
J: TRBJ2-5
size: -
D: TRBD2
CDR3: CASSESIAGIGETQYF
DNA: TGCGCCAGCAGTGAGTCGATAGCGGGAATCGGAGAGACCCAGTACTTC

V: TRBV27
J: TRBJ1-4
size: -
D: TRBD1
CDR3: CASSLSGLPGQGREKLFF
DNA: TGTGCCAGCAGTTTATCTGGGCTCCCGGGACAGGGGCGTGAAAAACTGTTTTTT

V: TRBV30
J: TRBJ1-1
size: -
D: TRBD1
CDR3: CAWRDRVDTEAFF
DNA: TGTGCCTGGAGAGACAGGGTCGACACTGAAGCTTTCTTT

V: TRBV5-1
J: TRBJ2-1
size: -
D: -
CDR3: CASSGSSYNEQFF
DNA: TGCGCCAGCAGCGGGAGCTCCTACAATGAGCAGTTCTTC

V: TRBV7-3
J: TRBJ2-1
size: once
D: TRBD2
CDR3: CASSSGSRARGEAEQFF
DNA: TGTGCCAGCAGCTCTGGAAGCCGGGCTCGGGGGGAGGCTGAGCAGTTCTTC

V: TRBV6-5
J: TRBJ2-5
size: -
D: -
CDR3: CASSYSPGIQETQYF
DNA: TGTGCCAGCAGTTACTCGCCCGGGATACAAGAGACCCAGTACTTC

V: TRBV28
J: TRBJ1-4
size: -
D: -
CDR3: CASGTRALNEKLFF
DNA: TGTGCCAGCGGGACGAGGGCCCTTAATGAAAAACTGTTTTTT

V: TRBV7-9
J: TRBJ2-2
size: -
D: -
CDR3: CASNRDSAGELFF
DNA: TGTGCCAGCAACCGGGATAGCGCCGGGGAGCTGTTTTTT

V: TRBV11-2
J: TRBJ1-1
size: -
D: -
CDR3: CASSLNPNTEAFF
DNA: TGTGCCAGCAGCTTAAACCCGAACACTGAAGCTTTCTTT

V: TRBV5-8
J: TRBJ2-3
size: -
D: TRBD1
CDR3: CASSLRQGRPDTQYF
DNA: TGTGCCAGCAGCTTAAGACAGGGTCGCCCAGATACGCAGTATTTT

V: TRBV5-8
J: TRBJ2-7
size: -
D: -
CDR3: CASSGSYEQYF
DNA: TGTGCCAGCAGCGGGTCCTACGAGCAGTACTTC

V: TRBV28
J: TRBJ2-7
size: -
D: -
CDR3: CASRPGPYEQYF
DNA: TGTGCCAGCAGACCGGGCCCCTACGAGCAGTACTTC